What follows describes a single TCR beta chain. Sequencing used immunoSEQ multiplex PCR; TCRdb keeps in-frame clones, though not all of them. This table holds 100,000 to 150,000 clones, roughly 90% found once. This sample is part of a study of control samples from healthy donors and cancer patients. The clonotype comes from a man aged 18-30 years in good health. The sequenced sample was blood.

In nucleotides, the CDR3 is TGCGCCAGCAGCTTGGGGGCAGGGGAGGATACGCAGTATTTT. As protein: CASSLGAGEDTQYF. The chain recombines TRBV5-1 with TRBJ2-3; D is possibly TRBD1 (6 bases). The CDR3 has 14 amino acids. V lost 0 bases to trimming and J lost 6 bases, with 11 bases between them. Germline V gives CDR1 SGHRS, CDR2 YFSETQ.